This T cell receptor beta chain was captured in a study of blood T cells in healthy people across ages. Concerning this clonotype itself: A much larger clone is a single base away; this may be a read error.

PCR was performed a second time for roughly 7 to 11 cycles using a sample-barcoded 5' primer and a J-beta primer mix. TCRdb re-called the 5' RACE reads with MiXCR, one entry per CDR3 protein. The sample has 1.5 million to 2 million distinct CDR3 sequences, approximately 30% seen once. Material for sequencing was blood. The sequence was collected from a woman aged 25 to 39 in good health.

For the CDR3, the DNA is TGTGCCAGCAGCTGCCCCGTCCAGAACCAAGAGACCCAGTACTTC. Protein product: CASSCPVQNQETQYF. The chain has TRBV5-6 and TRBJ2-5, with D unclear. Germline values: CDR1 SGHDT, CDR2 YYEEEE. The CDR3 totals 15 residues. V was clipped by 3 bases and J by 0 bases, with 12 bases between them.